The rows below give T cell receptor beta chains drawn from one sample of a study of neoadjuvant anti-PD-1 for oral cavity cancer. Generated by immunoSEQ multiplex PCR, the TCRdb table keeps only in-frame clones and is missing some. The repertoire holds around 25,000 clones, with around 26% as singletons. The specimen was tumor tissue, collected after nivolumab (anti-PD-1) treatment. The receptors stem from a person between 40 and 85 years old with oral cavity squamous cell carcinoma. The CDR3 runs from the conserved cysteine through the conserved F or W. D genes are given only for firm matches. Size is omitted from some rows. Given values are once, few, many or a class for expanded clones.

>few|.|TRBV7-8|TRBJ2-1
CASSSPAAEQFF
TGTGCCAGCAGCTCCCCAGCTGCCGAGCAGTTCTTC
>.|.|TRBV28|TRBJ1-5
CASSFRAPASNQPQHF
TGTGCCAGCAGTTTTCGGGCACCGGCTAGCAATCAGCCCCAGCATTTT
>few|.|TRBV5-1|TRBJ2-3
CASSLGAGTDTQYF
TGCGCCAGCAGCTTGGGGGCAGGGACAGATACGCAGTATTTT
>.|.|TRBV7-2|TRBJ2-5
CASRSTRAGKTQYF
TGTGCCAGCAGATCGACGCGGGCCGGGAAGACCCAGTACTTC
>few|.|TRBV7-2|TRBJ1-6
CASSLVPWSPLHF
TGTGCCAGCAGCTTAGTTCCTTGGTCACCCCTCCACTTT
>few|.|TRBV25-1|TRBJ2-5
CASSEPNRQVPQYF
TGTGCCAGCAGTGAACCCAACAGACAGGTCCCCCAGTACTTC
>few|TRBD1|TRBV6-1|TRBJ1-4
CASSFSQGGEKLFF
TGTGCCAGCAGTTTTTCCCAGGGGGGGGAAAAACTGTTTTTT
>.|.|TRBV9|TRBJ1-2
CASSVDGVVYTF
TGTGCCAGCAGCGTAGATGGGGTGGTCTACACCTTC
>.|TRBD2|TRBV2|TRBJ2-7
CASSKSGGAFEQYF
TGTGCCAGCAGCAAAAGCGGGGGCGCGTTCGAGCAGTACTTC
>few|.|TRBV28|TRBJ1-1
CASSSPAGAREAFF
TGTGCCAGCAGTTCCCCGGCGGGGGCGCGTGAAGCTTTCTTT